The 18 T cell receptor beta chains below were found in one sample sequenced in a study of a mutant IDH1 vaccine in newly diagnosed glioma. Their recognized antigens are unknown. The sample's time point: week 11, during vaccination. Doses comprised 300 ug of mutant IDH1 20-mer peptide each, plus topical imiquimod. The repertoire was sequenced with immunoSEQ multiplex PCR; TCRdb's copy has only in-frame clones and lacks some. The table lists about 40,000 clones, 75% to 85% of them singletons. The sample was peripheral blood mononuclear cells (PBMCs), taken from a glioma patient whose treatment included an IDH1 peptide vaccine. Source of these receptors: a woman in her twenties or thirties with glioma. Some clones in this sample may be carry-over from other donors' samples.

V usage is TRBV6-5 and J usage is TRBJ2-5; possibly TRBD2 for D (6 bases). CDR3 length: 15 residues. The germline gives CDR1 MNHEY, CDR2 SVGAGI. Deletions cut 2 bases from V and 5 bases from J, with 15 bases between. The CDR3: CASSYEEGRGETQYF. In nucleotides, the CDR3 is TGTGCCAGCAGTTACGAGGAGGGTCGGGGGGAGACCCAGTACTTC.

The V and J genes are TRBV25-1 and TRBJ2-2; no clear D gene. The CDR3 has 12 amino acids. Trimming cost V 7 bases and J 3 bases, with 6 bases left between them. Looked up from germline, CDR1 is MGHDK and CDR2 is SYGVNS. The DNA of the CDR3 is TGTGCCAGCAAGCCCTACACCGGGGAGCTGTTTTTT. Translation: CASKPYTGELFF.

The CDR3 bases are TGTGCCAGCAGTTTCACCCGGGACAGGGATGACTACACCTTC. Encoded protein: CASSFTRDRDDYTF. The V gene is TRBV7-9, the J gene TRBJ1-2; TRBD1 matches 9 bases. V trimming: 6 bases; J trimming: 10 bases; junction bases outside the gene matches: 12. The CDR3 has 14 residues. CDR1 SEHNR and CDR2 FQNEAQ come from the germline V gene (reference sequence).

V is TRBV19 and J is TRBJ1-2, with TRBD1 as a possible D gene (5 bases). The germline gives CDR1 LNHDA, CDR2 SQIVND (reference sequence). Deletions cut 7 bases from V and 5 bases from J, with 17 bases between. The CDR3 loop spans 14 amino acids. CDR3 sequence: CASNPRGFRYGYTF. The CDR3, as DNA: TGTGCCAGTAATCCCCGGGGGTTCCGATATGGCTACACCTTC.

V usage is TRBV5-1 and J usage is TRBJ2-5; D tentatively reads TRBD1 or TRBD2 (5 bases each). The CDR3 covers 14 residues. Germline CDR1 and CDR2: SGHRS and YFSETQ. Trimming shortened V by 0 bases and J by 5 bases, and 11 bases separated the two germline ends. CDR3 DNA sequence: TGCGCCAGCAGCTTGGGGACTTGGGGGGAGACCCAGTACTTC. The encoded protein is CASSLGTWGETQYF.

The chain recombines TRBV6-1 with TRBJ1-2, with D possibly TRBD1 on 5 matching bases. The germline CDR1 and CDR2 sequences are MNHNS and SASEGT. V was cut by 2 bases and J by 4 bases, with 11 bases left in between. The CDR3 spans 14 residues. CDR3 in amino acids: CASSELGDSYGYTF. CDR3 sequence (DNA): TGTGCCAGCAGTGAACTTGGGGACTCCTATGGCTACACCTTC.

The chain links TRBV7-9 to TRBJ2-7, with 8 nucleotides matching TRBD2. The length of the CDR3 is 14 residues. V trimming: 4 bases; J trimming: 4 bases; junction bases outside the gene matches: 6. In germline, CDR1 is SEHNR, CDR2 FQNEAQ (reference sequence). This CDR3 is CASSSPGGRYEQYF. The CDR3 bases are TGTGCCAGCAGCTCGCCGGGGGGGCGTTACGAGCAGTACTTC.

The V gene is TRBV7-6, the J gene TRBJ2-7; TRBD2 is a possible D gene (5 bases). The CDR3 spans 15 residues. Per the germline V gene, CDR1 is SGHVS and CDR2 is FNYEAQ. Trimming took off 5 bases at V and 6 bases at J, with 20 bases between the two ends. The CDR3, as DNA: TGTGCCAGCAGCCCGAGGACTGGACCTCCTGTCGAGCAGTACTTC. This gives the protein CASSPRTGPPVEQYF.

The V call is TRBV5-4, the J call TRBJ2-7, with a tentative D call TRBD1 (6 bases). The CDR3 loop spans 13 amino acids. Germline V gene sequence: CDR1 SGHNT, CDR2 YYREEE (reference sequence). Trimming took off 0 bases at V and 4 bases at J, with 8 bases between the two ends. In DNA, the CDR3 is TGTGCCAGCAGCTTGGCAGGGGAATACGAGCAGTACTTC. Amino acid sequence: CASSLAGEYEQYF. Full variable domain (missing parts from reference TRBV5-4 and TRBJ2-7): ETGVTQSPTHLIKTRGQQVTLRCSSQSGHNTVSWYQQALGQGPQFIFQYYREEENGRGNFPPRFSGLQFPNYSSELNVNALELDDSALYLCASSLAGEYEQYFGPGTRLTVT.

The chain is built from TRBV7-9 and TRBJ2-7, with D perhaps TRBD2 (6 bases). Trimming took 1 base from V and 5 from J, leaving 15 bases between them. The germline V gene encodes CDR1 SEHNR and CDR2 FQNEAQ (reference sequence). The CDR3 contains 15 residues. The CDR3 DNA is TGTGCCAGCAGCTTAGACGGGGGAGCCCGGGACGAGCAGTACTTC. Its protein is CASSLDGGARDEQYF.

The chain employs TRBV6-5 and TRBJ2-7, with 7 bases aligning to TRBD2. The germline gives CDR1 MNHEY, CDR2 SVGAGI. There are 13 residues in the CDR3. V trimming: 2 bases; J trimming: 5 bases; junction bases outside the gene matches: 3. The CDR3 spells CASSYLRGDEQYF. CDR3 coding DNA: TGTGCCAGCAGTTACCTCCGGGGGGACGAGCAGTACTTC.

The V gene is TRBV7-8, the J gene TRBJ2-2; TRBD2 matches 7 bases. V dropped 7 bases and J dropped 3; count of bases not matched to a gene: 14. The CDR3 extends over 17 amino acids. The germline gives CDR1 SGHVS, CDR2 FQNEAQ. For the CDR3, the DNA is TGTGCCAGCACTCGTAACGGGGCGGGAGCGTACACCGGGGAGCTGTTTTTT. Residues: CASTRNGAGAYTGELFF. Together with reference TRBV7-8 and TRBJ2-2, the CDR3 gives the full variable domain: GAGVSQSPRYKVAKRGQDVALRCDPISGHVSLFWYQQALGQGPEFLTYFQNEAQLDKSGLPSDRFFAERPEGSVSTLKIQRTQQEDSAVYLCASTRNGAGAYTGELFFGEGSRLTVL.

The chain links TRBV4-1 to TRBJ2-7; D may be TRBD1 or TRBD2 (6 bases each). The ends were cut back, 0 bases at V and 6 bases at J, with 15 bases in the middle. In germline, CDR1 is MGHRA, CDR2 YSYEKL. The CDR3 is 15 amino acids. Here the CDR3 DNA reads TGCGCCAGCAGCCAAGATTTTGGGGGGCTCGGCGAGCAGTACTTC. Its protein product is CASSQDFGGLGEQYF.

The V call is TRBV5-1, the J call TRBJ2-2; no clear D. Germline CDR1 is SGHRS and CDR2 is YFSETQ. The CDR3 has 14 residues. The V end was cut by 0 bases, the J end by 2 bases, with 5 bases between. CDR3 region: CASSLDRNTGELFF. As DNA, the CDR3 is TGCGCCAGCAGCTTGGACAGAAACACCGGGGAGCTGTTTTTT. Full variable domain (remainder filled in from reference TRBV5-1 and TRBJ2-2): KAGVTQTPRYLIKTRGQQVTLSCSPISGHRSVSWYQQTPGQGLQFLFEYFSETQRNKGNFPGRFSGRQFSNSRSEMNVSTLELGDSALYLCASSLDRNTGELFFGEGSRLTVL.

The rearrangement uses TRBV5-1 and TRBJ2-1; 11 bases agree with TRBD2. Germline V CDR1 and CDR2: SGHRS, YFSETQ. V lost 4 bases, J lost 5 bases, and 5 bases stayed unmatched. The CDR3 loop spans 15 amino acids. The CDR3 DNA follows: TGCGCCAGCAGCCCCGGGACTAGCGGAAACAATGAGCAGTTCTTC. This translates into CASSPGTSGNNEQFF.

The V and J genes are TRBV9 and TRBJ2-3; no reliable D call. The length of the CDR3 is 13 residues. Between the trimmed V and J ends, which lost 1 base and 1 base, there was a span of 4 bases. Germline V lookup: CDR1 SGDLS, CDR2 YYNGEE. CDR3 loop: CASSVYGTDTQYF. The CDR3 DNA follows: TGTGCCAGCAGCGTATACGGCACAGATACGCAGTATTTT.

This chain uses TRBV19 with TRBJ2-1, with a possible D match to TRBD2 (5 bases). The CDR3 sequence is 14 residues long. Trimming left V 3 bases short and J 7 bases short, with 13 bases between. The germline V gene encodes CDR1 LNHDA and CDR2 SQIVND (reference sequence). This CDR3 reads CASSIDGNRNEQFF. CDR3 DNA sequence: TGTGCCAGTAGTATTGACGGGAACCGGAATGAGCAGTTCTTC.

CDR3 region: CAWTPLLGGEQYF. For the CDR3, the DNA is TGTGCCTGGACACCACTCTTGGGGGGCGAGCAGTACTTC. The genes are TRBV30 and TRBJ2-7; a possible D gene is TRBD2 (6 bases). The CDR3 contains 13 residues. V lost 4 bases and J lost 6, with 16 bases in between. The V gene's germline CDR1 is GTSNPN and CDR2 SVGIG (reference sequence).